The 15 T cell receptor beta chains below come from one sample, sequenced in a study of lymphopenia after photon versus proton radiotherapy. Sequenced by immunoSEQ multiplex PCR; TCRdb stores in-frame clones only, minus some. This sample carries 160,000 or so clones, 88% of them seen once, and the ten largest clones take approximately 4.8%. The material sequenced was peripheral blood, taken from a patient treated with photon-based radiotherapy. The receptors originated from a man in his forties or fifties with gastric cancer.

The V gene is TRBV6-5, the J gene TRBJ2-6; the D gene is possibly TRBD1 (5 bases). The CDR3 contains 15 residues. V was clipped by 4 bases and J by 2 bases, with 9 bases between them. Germline loops: CDR1 MNHEY, CDR2 SVGAGI. Here the CDR3 reads CASSSPGTGANVLTF. As DNA, the CDR3 is TGTGCCAGCAGTTCACCAGGGACTGGGGCCAACGTCCTGACTTTC.

The rearrangement links TRBV28 to TRBJ2-7, with no clear D. The V end lost 6 bases, the J end lost 4 bases, and 10 bases lay between the germline ends. Germline V gives CDR1 MDHEN, CDR2 SYDVKM. The CDR3 is made up of 12 amino acids. This chain's CDR3 is CASSRDGYEQYF. The CDR3 coding sequence is TGTGCCAGCAGCCGAGACGGTTACGAGCAGTACTTC.

There are a few counts of this clone. The V and J genes are TRBV11-2 and TRBJ2-1, with D maybe TRBD2 (6 bases). This CDR3 has 19 amino acids. Germline V lookup: CDR1 SGHAT, CDR2 FQNNGV. The ends were cut back, 5 bases at V and 0 bases at J, with 23 bases in the middle. CDR3: CASSPRASVAALSYNEQFF. The CDR3 DNA sequence: TGTGCCAGCAGCCCACGGGCCTCCGTAGCGGCCCTCTCCTACAATGAGCAGTTCTTC.

This clone appeared once. The genes are TRBV6-5 and TRBJ2-2, with 8 bases that match TRBD1. V lost 4 bases, J lost 4 bases, and 5 bases stayed unmatched. The CDR3 totals 15 residues. Looked up from germline, CDR1 is MNHEY and CDR2 is SVGAGI. In nucleotides, the CDR3 is TGTGCCAGCAGTTCGACAGGGGTCCTCACCGGGGAGCTGTTTTTT. Translated, it gives CASSSTGVLTGELFF.

V usage is TRBV2 and J usage is TRBJ1-1, with D perhaps TRBD1 (5 bases). This CDR3 comprises 14 residues. The ends were cut back, 6 bases at V and 5 bases at J, with 16 bases in the middle. Germline-derived CDR1 and CDR2 are SNHLY and FYNNEI. The chain's CDR3 is CASSILQGGTEAFF. CDR3 nucleotides: TGTGCCAGCAGCATCCTGCAGGGAGGGACTGAAGCTTTCTTT.

This chain joins TRBV30 and TRBJ2-3; a possible D gene is TRBD1 (6 bases). Germline V gene sequence: CDR1 GTSNPN, CDR2 SVGIG (reference sequence). Deletions cut 5 bases from V and 2 bases from J, with 14 bases between. The length of the CDR3 is 14 residues. CDR3 sequence reads: CAWRTGYSTDTQYF. The CDR3 nucleotides read TGTGCCTGGCGTACAGGGTATTCCACAGATACGCAGTATTTT.

V gene TRBV9 combines with J gene TRBJ2-3; no clear D gene. The CDR3 runs to 15 residues. V dropped 6 bases and J dropped 0 bases, with 14 bases sitting between them. The V gene's germline CDR1 is SGDLS and CDR2 YYNGEE. The CDR3 spells CASTPGIPSTDTQYF. In DNA form, the CDR3 reads TGTGCCAGCACCCCAGGTATTCCTAGCACAGATACGCAGTATTTT.

J is TRBJ1-2 and V is TRBV6-1; 7 nucleotides line up with TRBD1. The length of the CDR3 is 16 residues. Germline V gene data show CDR1 as MNHNS and CDR2 as SASEGT. V was clipped by 4 bases and J by 0 bases; unmatched bases: 8. This CDR3 reads CASSGQGSRANYGYTF. CDR3 sequence (DNA): TGTGCCAGCAGTGGACAGGGTTCTCGAGCTAACTATGGCTACACCTTC.

This chain uses TRBV11-1 with TRBJ2-5, with TRBD2 identical over 10 bases. Germline assignment: CDR1 SGHAT and CDR2 FQDESV (reference sequence). The ends lost 5 bases at V and 5 bases at J; junction bases unmatched: 11. CDR3 size: 16 residues. The CDR3 is CASSPRDSGRRETQYF. CDR3 DNA sequence: TGTGCCAGCAGCCCTAGGGATAGCGGGAGGCGCGAGACCCAGTACTTC.

The J gene is TRBJ2-5, the V gene TRBV5-1, with 12 bases matching TRBD1. CDR1 SGHRS and CDR2 YFSETQ come from the germline V gene. This CDR3 region has 16 residues. The V gene end was trimmed by 1 base and the J gene end by 2 bases; junction bases not matched to a gene: 3. The CDR3 is CASSLPGQGAQETQYF. CDR3 nucleotide sequence: TGCGCCAGCAGCTTGCCGGGACAGGGGGCTCAAGAGACCCAGTACTTC.

The J gene is TRBJ2-2, the V gene TRBV28, with 10 bases aligning to TRBD1. The CDR3 has 17 residues. From germline, CDR1 is MDHEN and CDR2 SYDVKM. With V trimmed by 1 base and J by 5 bases, 7 bases remained unmatched. The CDR3 sequence is CASSLLDRGTETGELFF. The CDR3, as DNA: TGTGCCAGCAGTTTATTGGACAGGGGGACCGAAACCGGGGAGCTGTTTTTT.

The chain recombines TRBV7-9 with TRBJ2-5; maybe TRBD2 (6 bases). Germline CDR1 and CDR2: SEHNR and FQNEAQ (reference sequence). This CDR3 has 13 amino acids. With 4 bases removed from V and 2 bases from J, the gap between germline ends came to 8 bases. The CDR3 protein is CASSSGLQETQYF. The CDR3 nucleotides read TGTGCCAGCAGCTCGGGACTGCAAGAGACCCAGTACTTC.

This clone was recorded only once. The gene calls are TRBV19 and TRBJ2-7; D ambiguous. Trimming shortened V by 7 bases and J by 1 base, and 14 bases separated the two germline ends. The CDR3 runs 14 residues. Germline V lookup: CDR1 LNHDA, CDR2 SQIVND (reference sequence). CDR3 loop: CASKDAPHSYEQYF. CDR3 DNA: TGTGCCAGTAAGGACGCTCCGCATTCCTACGAGCAGTACTTC.

This rearrangement joins TRBV6-6 to TRBJ1-5; D is possibly TRBD1 (6 bases). From germline, CDR1 is MNHNY and CDR2 SVGAGI (reference sequence). The CDR3 runs 14 residues. CDR3 nucleotide sequence: TGTGTCGCGTCCGGGACATCCAGCAATCAGCCCCAGCATTTT. Translating gives CVASGTSSNQPQHF.

The rearrangement uses TRBV6-1 and TRBJ2-7; 12 bases are shared with TRBD2. After removal of 7 bases from V and 4 bases from J, the junction contained 5 bases not matched to a gene. Germline CDR1 and CDR2: MNHNS and SASEGT. The CDR3 has 14 residues. The CDR3 sequence: CASNLAGGPYEQYF. CDR3 DNA sequence: TGTGCCAGCAATCTAGCGGGAGGGCCTTACGAGCAGTACTTC.